The 16 T cell receptor beta chains below come from one sample, sequenced in a study of identical twins. TCRdb re-derived calls from the 5' RACE reads in MiXCR, one entry per CDR3 protein. The sample consists of around 340,000 distinct CDR3 sequences, about 12% of them appearing once. These records were also assigned to another study, of yellow fever vaccine responses in identical twins.

The specimen sequenced was CD8+ T cells sorted from blood. The source of these receptors is a woman under 30 in good health.

This clonotype was counted ten times or more. The chain has TRBV12-3 or TRBV12-4 and TRBJ1-5; D gene ambiguous. CDR3 length: 14 amino acids. Trimming stripped 2 bases from V and 5 bases from J, with 10 bases between. CDR3 protein: CASSLTQIHQPQHF. The CDR3, as DNA: TGTGCCAGCAGTTTAACGCAGATACATCAGCCCCAGCATTTT.

The J gene is TRBJ1-5, the V gene TRBV2, with a weak D call TRBD1 (6 bases). This CDR3 is built from 14 residues. Looked up from germline, CDR1 is SNHLY and CDR2 is FYNNEI. V was clipped by 4 bases and J by 7 bases, with 14 bases between them. The CDR3, as DNA: TGTGCCAGCAGTGCAGGGGCCCAATTGCAGCCCCAGCATTTT. Protein: CASSAGAQLQPQHF.

V and J are TRBV20-1 and TRBJ2-1; TRBD1 matches 9 bases. The CDR3 loop spans 18 amino acids. CDR1 is DFQATT and CDR2 is SNEGSKA in the germline V gene (reference sequence). V dropped 0 bases and J dropped 1; count of bases not matched to a gene: 10. In DNA form, the CDR3 reads TGCAGTGCTAGAGATATGGACAGGGGTAAAGGGTCCTACAATGAGCAGTTCTTC. Translating it yields CSARDMDRGKGSYNEQFF.

V usage is TRBV5-6 and J usage is TRBJ1-2, with TRBD1 matching over 10 bases. Germline values: CDR1 SGHDT, CDR2 YYEEEE. V shed 4 bases and J 5 bases; nucleotides not matched to a gene: 8. CDR3 length equals 15 residues. CDR3 coding DNA: TGTGCCAGCAGCAGAACGACAGGGGGCAGTTATGGCTACACCTTC. Protein: CASSRTTGGSYGYTF.

This clonotype was seen many times. The V call is TRBV27, the J call TRBJ1-2; maybe TRBD1 (5 bases). Deletions cut 6 bases from V and 4 bases from J, with 12 bases between. Germline CDR1 MNHEY, CDR2 SMNVEV (reference sequence). The CDR3 length is 13 residues. The DNA for the CDR3 is TGTGCCAGCAGCTTAGGGGTGAGCTATGGCTACACCTTC. It codes for CASSLGVSYGYTF.

V gene TRBV7-9 combines with J gene TRBJ2-5; a possible D gene is TRBD1 (6 bases). The CDR3 contains 14 residues. The V gene's germline CDR1 is SEHNR and CDR2 FQNEAQ (reference sequence). V lost 5 bases and J lost 5, with 15 bases in between. The CDR3 DNA reads TGTGCCAGCAGCATCAAACCAGGGGTGGAGACCCAGTACTTC. Its translation: CASSIKPGVETQYF.

The chain joins TRBV2 to TRBJ2-5; D may be TRBD1 or TRBD2 (5 bases each). This CDR3 contains 16 residues. The V gene's germline CDR1 is SNHLY and CDR2 FYNNEI. Trimming removed 8 bases at V and 4 bases at J, with 23 bases between. The CDR3 DNA follows: TGTGCCAGCCCTGGGGGTCCCAGGGTAGGAAGAGAGACCCAGTACTTC. Encoded protein: CASPGGPRVGRETQYF.

The rearrangement links TRBV5-1 to TRBJ2-1; 7 bases fit TRBD1. The CDR3 consists of 17 residues. Germline values: CDR1 SGHRS, CDR2 YFSETQ. J was trimmed by 0 bases and V by 4 bases; bases with no gene match: 10. CDR3 sequence reads: CASSPPTGESSYNEQFF. The CDR3 nucleotides read TGCGCCAGCAGCCCCCCAACAGGGGAAAGCTCCTACAATGAGCAGTTCTTC.

The J gene is TRBJ2-1, the V gene TRBV5-1, with 7 nucleotides matching TRBD1. CDR3 length: 16 amino acids. Germline trimming cut 5 bases from V and 2 bases from J; bases unmatched to any gene: 10. CDR1 is SGHRS and CDR2 is YFSETQ in the germline V gene. Here the CDR3 DNA reads TGCGCCAGCAGTCCTACTCGACAGGGTGCCTACAATGAGCAGTTCTTC. It yields the protein CASSPTRQGAYNEQFF.

The chain joins TRBV25-1 to TRBJ2-5; D gene uncertain. Germline CDR1 is MGHDK and CDR2 is SYGVNS. Between the trimmed V and J ends, which lost 7 bases and 5 bases, there was a span of 14 bases. CDR3 size: 13 residues. The CDR3 is CASMVRARETQYF. The DNA of the CDR3 is TGTGCCAGCATGGTCCGGGCAAGGGAGACCCAGTACTTC.

This clonotype was picked up a small number of times. V is TRBV2 and J is TRBJ2-5; maybe TRBD2 (5 bases). The CDR3 runs 16 residues. The V end lost 2 bases, the J end lost 0 bases, and 13 bases lay between the germline ends. Germline V gene lookup returns CDR1 SNHLY and CDR2 FYNNEI. The CDR3 here is CASSEFGVLYQETQYF. The CDR3 DNA is TGTGCCAGCAGTGAATTCGGGGTGCTGTACCAAGAGACCCAGTACTTC. Together with reference TRBV2 and TRBJ2-5, the CDR3 gives the full variable domain: EPEVTQTPSHQVTQMGQEVILRCVPISNHLYFYWYRQILGQKVEFLVSFYNNEISEKSEIFDDQFSVERPDGSNFTLKIRSTKLEDSAMYFCASSEFGVLYQETQYFGPGTRLLVL.

This clonotype was observed at least ten times. V is TRBV19 and J is TRBJ2-1; tentatively, D is TRBD2 (5 bases). This CDR3 has 13 residues. Germline values: CDR1 LNHDA, CDR2 SQIVND (reference sequence). The V and J ends lost 8 bases and 5 bases respectively, with 13 bases between them. The CDR3 reads CASGESLHNEQFF. CDR3 bases: TGTGCCAGTGGGGAGAGCCTACACAATGAGCAGTTCTTC.

This clonotype was observed a handful of times. CDR3 sequence: CSVRRNTGELFF. CDR3 nucleotides: TGCAGCGTTAGGCGGAACACCGGGGAGCTGTTTTTT. The genes are TRBV29-1 and TRBJ2-2; no definite D call. The CDR3 is made up of 12 amino acids. V was clipped by 5 bases and J by 1 base, with 5 bases between them. Germline assignment: CDR1 SQVTM and CDR2 ANQGSEA.

This chain uses TRBV5-4 with TRBJ2-2; D not certain. Trimming stripped 4 bases from V and 7 bases from J, with 11 bases between. In germline, CDR1 is SGHNT, CDR2 YYREEE (reference sequence). The CDR3 has 13 amino acids. The CDR3 reads CASSLEGYGELFF. The CDR3 DNA reads TGTGCCAGCAGCCTTGAAGGTTACGGGGAGCTGTTTTTT.

This rearrangement joins TRBV5-1 to TRBJ2-7; tentatively, D is TRBD1 (6 bases). Trimming left V 0 bases short and J 1 base short, with 20 bases between. Germline-derived CDR1 and CDR2 are SGHRS and YFSETQ. The CDR3 is made up of 18 amino acids. In DNA form, the CDR3 reads TGCGCCAGCAGCTTGGGCCCCTTTTTACAGGGAAGGTCCTACGAGCAGTACTTC. Encoded protein: CASSLGPFLQGRSYEQYF.

This clonotype was seen a few times. The chain uses TRBV7-3 and TRBJ2-1; 7 bases match TRBD2. The CDR3 consists of 15 residues. The V and J ends lost 4 bases and 7 bases, in that order; junction bases with no gene match: 10. Per germline, CDR1 SGHTA and CDR2 FQGTGA. Here the CDR3 reads CASSYPGEGRNEQFF. The DNA of the CDR3 is TGTGCCAGCAGCTATCCGGGGGAGGGCCGAAATGAGCAGTTCTTC.